The 7 T cell receptor beta chains in this list originate from one sample, sequenced in a study of blood T cells in healthy people across ages. A J-beta primer mix and a sample-barcoded 5' primer were used in a second PCR of roughly 6 to 11 cycles. One entry per CDR3 protein, called by TCRdb with MiXCR from the 5' RACE reads. The data hold over 700,000 distinct CDR3 sequences, with 53% observed a single time. Sequenced: blood. Source of these receptors: a man of 80 years or more in good health.

The V gene is TRBV20-1, the J gene TRBJ1-5; maybe TRBD1 (6 bases). Germline CDR1 is DFQATT and CDR2 is SNEGSKA (reference sequence). This CDR3 region has 15 residues. With 6 bases removed from V and 1 base from J, the gap between germline ends came to 16 bases. CDR3 region: CSAQGTLNSNQPQHF. CDR3 nucleotide sequence: TGCAGTGCCCAGGGGACGTTGAACAGCAATCAGCCCCAGCATTTT.

This clonotype was seen a handful of times. The chain has TRBV7-8 and TRBJ2-1; weak D call: TRBD1 (6 bases). Trimming left V 4 bases short and J 1 base short, with 11 bases between. CDR1 is SGHVS and CDR2 is FQNEAQ in the germline V gene. The length of the CDR3 is 15 residues. The CDR3 coding sequence is TGTGCCAGCAGCTCGCGACAGGCATCCTACAATGAGCAGTTCTTC. Protein: CASSSRQASYNEQFF.

This clonotype has only a few counts. The chain links TRBV10-3 to TRBJ2-1; D tentatively reads TRBD1 or TRBD2 (6 bases each). Between the trimmed V and J ends, which lost 6 bases and 4 bases, there was a span of 16 bases. The germline CDR1 and CDR2 sequences are ENHRY and SYGVKD. There are 15 residues in the CDR3. CDR3: CAIRLGGIPYNEQFF. The CDR3 DNA is TGTGCCATCAGACTAGGGGGGATCCCTTACAATGAGCAGTTCTTC.

V gene TRBV13 combines with J gene TRBJ2-5, with TRBD1 matching over 10 bases. In germline, CDR1 is PRHDT, CDR2 FYEKMQ (reference sequence). Trimming cost V 1 base and J 5 bases; bases outside gene matches: 4. The CDR3 has 15 amino acids. The CDR3 sequence is CASSLELDRGETQYF. CDR3 DNA: TGTGCCAGCAGCTTAGAACTGGACAGGGGGGAGACCCAGTACTTC.

V and J are TRBV3-1 and TRBJ1-2; 9 nucleotides agree with TRBD1. There are 12 residues in the CDR3. V trimming: 8 bases; J trimming: 4 bases; junction bases outside the gene matches: 2. CDR1 and CDR2 (germline): LGHDT, YNNKEL (reference sequence). The CDR3 loop reads CASGTGPYGYTF. The CDR3 DNA follows: TGTGCCAGCGGGACAGGGCCCTATGGCTACACCTTC.

The chain joins TRBV28 to TRBJ2-5; the match to TRBD2 covers 12 bases. V lost 5 bases and J lost 4; bases outside the gene matches: 11. This CDR3 spans 17 amino acids. Per germline, CDR1 MDHEN and CDR2 SYDVKM. The CDR3 is CASSPSSGRGSRETQYF. The CDR3 DNA reads TGTGCCAGCAGTCCCTCTAGCGGGAGGGGTTCGCGAGAGACCCAGTACTTC.

The genes are TRBV20-1 and TRBJ1-2, with TRBD1 as a possible D gene (6 bases). This CDR3 contains 17 residues. Germline V gene lookup returns CDR1 DFQATT and CDR2 SNEGSKA (reference sequence). Trimming removed 5 bases from V and 0 bases from J, with 22 bases in between. As DNA, the CDR3 is TGCAGTGCTTTCGAGGGGGTAAAAACCGGCACTAACTATGGCTACACCTTC. Its translation: CSAFEGVKTGTNYGYTF.